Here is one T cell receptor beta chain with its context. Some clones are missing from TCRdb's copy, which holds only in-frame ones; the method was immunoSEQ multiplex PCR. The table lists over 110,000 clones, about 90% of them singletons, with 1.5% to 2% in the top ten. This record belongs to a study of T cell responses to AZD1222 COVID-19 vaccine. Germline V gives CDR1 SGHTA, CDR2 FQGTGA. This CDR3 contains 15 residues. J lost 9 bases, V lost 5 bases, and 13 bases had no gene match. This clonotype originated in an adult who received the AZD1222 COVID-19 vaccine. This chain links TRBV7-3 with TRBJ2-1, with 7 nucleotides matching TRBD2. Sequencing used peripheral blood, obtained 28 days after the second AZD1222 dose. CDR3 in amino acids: CASSPQRGGFSEQFF. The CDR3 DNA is TGTGCCAGCAGCCCTCAGCGGGGTGGGTTCAGTGAGCAGTTCTTC. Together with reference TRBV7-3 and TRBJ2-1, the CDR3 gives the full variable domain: GAGVSQTPSNKVTEKGKYVELRCDPISGHTALYWYRQSLGQGPEFLIYFQGTGAADDSGLPNDRFFAVRPEGSVSTLKIQRTERGDSAVYLCASSPQRGGFSEQFFGPGTRLTVL.